A single sample is the source of the 18 T cell receptor beta chains below, sequenced in a study of shared clonotypes between healthy human individuals. Profiling relied on immunoSEQ multiplex PCR, and the TCRdb table lists in-frame clones only, not all of them. The sample has about 2.4 million clones, more than 80% seen once; the top ten hold around 0.14%. Sequenced input: naive CD4+ T cells sorted from blood. Documented subset: CD45RA+ positively selected. All receptors derive from a man between 18 and 35 years old in good health.

The J gene is TRBJ1-1, the V gene TRBV27; TRBD1 might be the D (5 bases). This CDR3 spans 14 amino acids. Looked up from germline, CDR1 is MNHEY and CDR2 is SMNVEV (reference sequence). V was cut by 8 bases and J by 5 bases, with 18 bases left in between. This CDR3 reads CASWGLKGRTEAFF. The DNA for the CDR3 is TGTGCCAGCTGGGGCCTAAAAGGACGGACTGAAGCTTTCTTT.

Notes on this clone: This sample includes further DNA sequences coding for the same CDR3. This chain links TRBV7-2 with TRBJ2-7; D unclear. Germline V gene data show CDR1 as SGHTA and CDR2 as FQGNSA. With 2 bases removed from V and 3 bases from J, the gap between germline ends came to 2 bases. The CDR3 covers 11 residues. The CDR3 protein is CASSLNYEQYF. In nucleotides, the CDR3 is TGTGCCAGCAGCTTAAACTACGAGCAGTACTTC.

Concerning this clone itself: Other DNA sequences in the sample encode the same CDR3. V is TRBV19 and J is TRBJ1-5, with D unclear. The CDR3 sequence is 13 residues long. Trimming cost V 3 bases and J 5 bases, with 8 bases left between them. The germline gives CDR1 LNHDA, CDR2 SQIVND (reference sequence). CDR3 bases: TGTGCCAGTAGTATTCTGTCGGATCAGCCCCAGCATTTT. Translated: CASSILSDQPQHF.

The rearrangement links TRBV9 to TRBJ2-3; no firm D call. Germline CDR1 is SGDLS and CDR2 is YYNGEE. This CDR3 is built from 14 residues. V lost 0 bases, J lost 2 bases, and 7 bases lay in between. The CDR3 bases are TGTGCCAGCAGCGTAGGCAGGCTCACAGATACGCAGTATTTT. Translating it yields CASSVGRLTDTQYF.

This clone is a singleton in its sample. The rearrangement links TRBV18 to TRBJ2-5; D is unresolved. With 3 bases removed from V and 1 base from J, the gap between germline ends came to 9 bases. This CDR3 spans 14 amino acids. Germline V CDR1 and CDR2: KGHSH, LQKENI. In DNA, the CDR3 is TGTGCCAGCTCACCTCTGGGGTCCCAAGAGACCCAGTACTTC. Translation: CASSPLGSQETQYF.

The chain is built from TRBV5-1 and TRBJ2-2; no firm D call. Trimming stripped 1 base from V and 1 base from J, with 8 bases between. From germline, CDR1 is SGHRS and CDR2 YFSETQ. The CDR3 is 15 amino acids. CDR3 nucleotide sequence: TGCGCCAGCAGCTTGCGGTCAGAGAACACCGGGGAGCTGTTTTTT. Translated: CASSLRSENTGELFF.

The chain recombines TRBV7-6 with TRBJ2-2; D remains ambiguous. The V gene's germline CDR1 is SGHVS and CDR2 FNYEAQ. The CDR3 sequence is 14 residues long. V lost 0 bases and J 6 bases, leaving 8 bases between the germline ends. The CDR3 coding sequence is TGTGCCAGCAGCTTAGCGCCAGTGGCCGGGGAGCTGTTTTTT. Translation gives CASSLAPVAGELFF.

This clone was recorded a few times. V and J are TRBV7-9 and TRBJ1-3, with D uncertain. The length of the CDR3 is 16 residues. The V end lost 5 bases, the J end lost 0 bases, and 14 bases lay between the germline ends. Germline CDR1 reads SEHNR; CDR2 reads FQNEAQ (reference sequence). The DNA of the CDR3 is TGTGCCAGCAGCACGGACTCGTCGAGCTCTGGAAACACCATATATTTT. It encodes CASSTDSSSSGNTIYF.

V gene TRBV5-5 combines with J gene TRBJ2-7; D gene uncertain. This CDR3 contains 12 residues. The V end lost 3 bases, the J end lost 4 bases, and 8 bases lay between the germline ends. Germline V CDR1 and CDR2: SGHKS, YYEKEE (reference sequence). The CDR3 region is CASSSDLYEQYF. DNA for the CDR3: TGTGCCAGCAGCTCGGACCTATACGAGCAGTACTTC.

This chain links TRBV10-1 with TRBJ2-5; a weak D match, TRBD1 (5 bases). Trimming pared 6 bases from V and 3 bases from J, leaving 8 bases between. The CDR3 spans 12 residues. CDR1 is WNHNN and CDR2 is SYGVQD in the germline V gene (reference sequence). The chain's CDR3 is CASRETEETQYF. As DNA, the CDR3 is TGCGCCAGCAGGGAGACAGAAGAGACCCAGTACTTC.

This clone was observed once. This chain joins TRBV2 and TRBJ1-2; no definite D call. The CDR3 totals 13 residues. The ends were cut back, 6 bases at V and 8 bases at J, with 16 bases in the middle. Germline V lookup: CDR1 SNHLY, CDR2 FYNNEI. CDR3 amino acids: CASSFGPGGGYTF. In nucleotides, the CDR3 is TGTGCCAGCAGCTTTGGACCAGGCGGGGGCTACACCTTC.

As concerns this clone: Since no conserved phenylalanine or tryptophan closes the CDR3, a read error is the likely cause. The DNA is left out, because the CDR3 cannot be placed on it with certainty; the CDR3 is given as TCRdb lists it. The chain has TRBV9 and TRBJ2-7. CDR1 and CDR2 from the germline V gene are SGDLS and YYNGEE. The CDR3 has 12 amino acids, counting both end residues. CDR3 residues: CASSVRRRGPST.

The CDR3 loop is CASSQFLPRVSSYEQYF. The CDR3 bases are TGCGCCAGCAGCCAATTCCTCCCCCGGGTGAGCTCCTACGAGCAGTACTTC. V is TRBV4-1 and J is TRBJ2-7; D is unresolved. Germline V gives CDR1 MGHRA, CDR2 YSYEKL. CDR3 length: 17 amino acids. Trimming shortened V by 2 bases and J by 0 bases, and 17 bases separated the two germline ends.

This sequence joins TRBV19 and TRBJ2-7; tentatively, D is TRBD2 (6 bases). Trimming removed 4 bases from V and 0 bases from J, with 16 bases in between. Germline V gene lookup returns CDR1 LNHDA and CDR2 SQIVND (reference sequence). The CDR3 is made up of 16 amino acids. Written as DNA, the CDR3 is TGTGCCAGTAGTAGGCGCGGGGAGATAAGCTCCTACGAGCAGTACTTC. It codes for CASSRRGEISSYEQYF.

This clone was detected only once. J is TRBJ1-1 and V is TRBV6-4; D unresolved. With 2 bases removed from V and 7 bases from J, the gap between germline ends came to 11 bases. This CDR3 has 13 amino acids. The germline gives CDR1 MRHNA, CDR2 SNTAGT. The CDR3 DNA follows: TGTGCCAGCAGTGACGAGGCAGGATTTGAAGCTTTCTTT. It encodes CASSDEAGFEAFF.

This chain joins TRBV19 and TRBJ1-4; a possible D gene is TRBD1 (6 bases). Trimming took off 1 base at V and 4 bases at J, with 10 bases between the two ends. The CDR3 sequence is 15 residues long. The V gene's germline CDR1 is LNHDA and CDR2 SQIVND (reference sequence). Written as DNA, the CDR3 is TGTGCCAGTAGTATAGGGGGGGCCGATAATGAAAAACTGTTTTTT. As protein: CASSIGGADNEKLFF.

The V gene is TRBV10-1, the J gene TRBJ2-1; D uncertain. The length of the CDR3 is 14 residues. Germline CDR1 WNHNN, CDR2 SYGVQD (reference sequence). V lost 2 bases, J lost 4 bases, and 9 bases lay in between. The CDR3 protein is CASSEAYQYNEQFF. The CDR3 bases are TGCGCCAGCAGTGAGGCCTATCAGTACAATGAGCAGTTCTTC.

The chain employs TRBV4-3 and TRBJ2-1; D gene uncertain. Between the trimmed V and J ends, which lost 0 bases and 3 bases, there was a span of 6 bases. Germline CDR1 and CDR2: LGHNA and YSLEER. This CDR3 region has 14 residues. This CDR3 is CASSQEGHYNEQFF. For the CDR3, the DNA is TGCGCCAGCAGCCAAGAGGGCCACTACAATGAGCAGTTCTTC.